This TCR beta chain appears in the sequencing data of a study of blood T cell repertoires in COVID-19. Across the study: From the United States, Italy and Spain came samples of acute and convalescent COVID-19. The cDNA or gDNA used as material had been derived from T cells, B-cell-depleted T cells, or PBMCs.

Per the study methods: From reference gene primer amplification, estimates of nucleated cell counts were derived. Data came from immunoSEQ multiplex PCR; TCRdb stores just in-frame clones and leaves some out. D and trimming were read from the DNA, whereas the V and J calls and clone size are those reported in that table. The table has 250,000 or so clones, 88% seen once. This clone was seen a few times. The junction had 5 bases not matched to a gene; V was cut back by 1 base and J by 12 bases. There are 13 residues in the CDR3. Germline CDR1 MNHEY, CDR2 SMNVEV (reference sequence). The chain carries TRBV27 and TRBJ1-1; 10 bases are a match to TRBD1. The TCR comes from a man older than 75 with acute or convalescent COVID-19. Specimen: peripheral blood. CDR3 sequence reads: CASSLWDRGITFF. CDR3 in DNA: TGTGCCAGCAGTTTATGGGACAGGGGAATTACTTTCTTT.